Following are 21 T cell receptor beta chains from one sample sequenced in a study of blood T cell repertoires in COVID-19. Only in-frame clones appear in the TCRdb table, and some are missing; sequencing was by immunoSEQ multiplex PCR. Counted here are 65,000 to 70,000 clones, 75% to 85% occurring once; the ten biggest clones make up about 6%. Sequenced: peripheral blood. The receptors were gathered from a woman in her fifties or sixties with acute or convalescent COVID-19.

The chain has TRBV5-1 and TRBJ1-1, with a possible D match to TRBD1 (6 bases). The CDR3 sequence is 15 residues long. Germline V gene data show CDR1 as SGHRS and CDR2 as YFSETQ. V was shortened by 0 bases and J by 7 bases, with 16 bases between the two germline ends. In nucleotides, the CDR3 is TGCGCCAGCAGCTTGGATGGCAGGGGAATTGGTGAAGCTTTCTTT. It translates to CASSLDGRGIGEAFF.

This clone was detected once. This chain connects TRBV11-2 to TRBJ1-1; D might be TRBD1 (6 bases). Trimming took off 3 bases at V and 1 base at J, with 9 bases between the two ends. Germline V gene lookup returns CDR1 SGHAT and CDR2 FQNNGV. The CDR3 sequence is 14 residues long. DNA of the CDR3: TGTGCCAGCAGCTTGGGGACACAGAACACTGAAGCTTTCTTT. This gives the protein CASSLGTQNTEAFF. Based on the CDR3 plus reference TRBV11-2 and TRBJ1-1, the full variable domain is EAGVAQSPRYKIIEKRQSVAFWCNPISGHATLYWYQQILGQGPKLLIQFQNNGVVDDSQLPKDRFSAERLKGVDSTLKIQPAKLEDSAVYLCASSLGTQNTEAFFGQGTRLTVV.

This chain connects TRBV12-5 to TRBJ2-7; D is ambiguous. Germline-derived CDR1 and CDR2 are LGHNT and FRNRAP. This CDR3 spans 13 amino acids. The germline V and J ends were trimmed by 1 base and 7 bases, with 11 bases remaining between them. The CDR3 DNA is TGTGCTAGTGGTTTGGAGGCACCGACAGAGCAGTACTTC. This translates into CASGLEAPTEQYF.

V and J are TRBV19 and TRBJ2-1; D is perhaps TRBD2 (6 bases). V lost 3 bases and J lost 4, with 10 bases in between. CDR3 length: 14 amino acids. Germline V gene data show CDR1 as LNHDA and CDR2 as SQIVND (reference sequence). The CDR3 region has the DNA TGTGCCAGTAGTATTAGCGGCCTATACAATGAGCAGTTCTTC. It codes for CASSISGLYNEQFF.

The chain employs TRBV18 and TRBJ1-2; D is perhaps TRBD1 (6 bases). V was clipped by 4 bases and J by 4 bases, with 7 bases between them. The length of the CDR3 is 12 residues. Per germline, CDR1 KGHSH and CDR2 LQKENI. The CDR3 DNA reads TGTGCCAGCTCACTACAGGGCTATGGCTACACCTTC. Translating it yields CASSLQGYGYTF.

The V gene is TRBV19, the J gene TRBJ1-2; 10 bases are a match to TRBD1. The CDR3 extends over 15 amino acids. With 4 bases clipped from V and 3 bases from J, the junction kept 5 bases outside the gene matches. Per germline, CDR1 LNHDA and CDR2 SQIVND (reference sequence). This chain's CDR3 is CASSTVTGGDYGYTF. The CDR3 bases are TGTGCCAGTAGTACGGTGACAGGGGGCGACTATGGCTACACCTTC.

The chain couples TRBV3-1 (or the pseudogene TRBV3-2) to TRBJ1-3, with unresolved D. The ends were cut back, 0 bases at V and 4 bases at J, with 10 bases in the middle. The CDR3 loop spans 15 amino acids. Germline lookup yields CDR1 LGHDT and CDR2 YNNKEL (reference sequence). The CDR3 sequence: CASSQDLGMGNTIYF. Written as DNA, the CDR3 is TGTGCCAGCAGCCAAGATCTGGGCATGGGAAACACCATATATTTT.

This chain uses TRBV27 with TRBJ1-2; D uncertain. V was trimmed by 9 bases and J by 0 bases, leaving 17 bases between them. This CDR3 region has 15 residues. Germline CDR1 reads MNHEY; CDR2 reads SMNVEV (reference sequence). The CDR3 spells CASGTRTGANYGYTF. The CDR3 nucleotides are TGTGCCAGTGGAACCCGGACGGGAGCTAACTATGGCTACACCTTC.

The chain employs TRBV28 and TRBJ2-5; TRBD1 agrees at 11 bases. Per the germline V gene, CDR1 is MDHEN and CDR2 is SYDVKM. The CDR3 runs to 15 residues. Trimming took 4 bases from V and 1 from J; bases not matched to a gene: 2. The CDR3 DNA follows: TGTGCCAGCAGTTCGGGACAGGGGGTCCAAGAGACCCAGTACTTC. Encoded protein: CASSSGQGVQETQYF.

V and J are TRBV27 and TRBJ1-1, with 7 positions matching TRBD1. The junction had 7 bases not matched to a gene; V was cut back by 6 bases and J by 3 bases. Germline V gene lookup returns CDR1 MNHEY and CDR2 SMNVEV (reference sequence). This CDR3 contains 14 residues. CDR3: CASSVTGTHTEAFF. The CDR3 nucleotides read TGTGCCAGCAGCGTGACAGGGACGCACACTGAAGCTTTCTTT.

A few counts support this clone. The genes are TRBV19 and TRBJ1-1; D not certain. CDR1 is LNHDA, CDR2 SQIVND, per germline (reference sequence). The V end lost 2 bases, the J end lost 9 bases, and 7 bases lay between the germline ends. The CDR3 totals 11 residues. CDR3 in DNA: TGTGCCAGTAGTATATCGGGAAAAGCTTTCTTT. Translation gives CASSISGKAFF.

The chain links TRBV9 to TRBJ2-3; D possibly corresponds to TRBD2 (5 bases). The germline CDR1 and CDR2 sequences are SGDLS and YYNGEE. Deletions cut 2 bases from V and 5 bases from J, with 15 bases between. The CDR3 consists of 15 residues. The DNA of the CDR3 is TGTGCCAGCAGCGTTGCGGGCCGCCCGGGAGATACGCAGTATTTT. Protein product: CASSVAGRPGDTQYF.

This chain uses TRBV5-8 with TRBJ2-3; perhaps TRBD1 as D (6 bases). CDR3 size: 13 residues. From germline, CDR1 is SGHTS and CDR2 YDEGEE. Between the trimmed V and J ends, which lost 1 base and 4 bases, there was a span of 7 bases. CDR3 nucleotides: TGTGCCAGCAGCTTGAAGGGGGCAGATACGCAGTATTTT. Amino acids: CASSLKGADTQYF.

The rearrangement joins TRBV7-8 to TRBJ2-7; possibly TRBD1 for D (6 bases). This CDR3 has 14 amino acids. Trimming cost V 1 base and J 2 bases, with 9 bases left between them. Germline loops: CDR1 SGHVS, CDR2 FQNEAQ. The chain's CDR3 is CASSLGAGAYEQYF. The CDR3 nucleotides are TGTGCCAGCAGCTTAGGAGCAGGGGCCTACGAGCAGTACTTC.

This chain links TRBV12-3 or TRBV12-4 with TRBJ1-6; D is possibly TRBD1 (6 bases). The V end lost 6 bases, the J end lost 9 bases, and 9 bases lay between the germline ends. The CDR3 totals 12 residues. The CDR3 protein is CASSQGSSPLHF. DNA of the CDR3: TGTGCCAGCAGCCAGGGGAGTTCACCCCTCCACTTT.

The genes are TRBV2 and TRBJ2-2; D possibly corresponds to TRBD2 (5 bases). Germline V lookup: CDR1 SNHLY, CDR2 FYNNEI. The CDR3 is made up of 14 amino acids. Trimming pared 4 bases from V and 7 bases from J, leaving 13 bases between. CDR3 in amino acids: CASSGSGAGGELFF. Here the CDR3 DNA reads TGTGCCAGCAGTGGTTCTGGTGCGGGCGGGGAGCTGTTTTTT.

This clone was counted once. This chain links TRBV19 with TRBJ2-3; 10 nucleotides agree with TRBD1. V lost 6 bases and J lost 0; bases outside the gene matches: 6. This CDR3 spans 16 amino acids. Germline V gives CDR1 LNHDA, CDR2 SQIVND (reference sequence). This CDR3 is CASRGGQGFSTDTQYF. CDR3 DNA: TGTGCCAGTAGGGGGGGACAGGGGTTTAGCACAGATACGCAGTATTTT. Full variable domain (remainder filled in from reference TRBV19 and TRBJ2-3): DGGITQSPKYLFRKEGQNVTLSCEQNLNHDAMYWYRQDPGQGLRLIYYSQIVNDFQKGDIAEGYSVSREKKESFPLTVTSAQKNPTAFYLCASRGGQGFSTDTQYFGPGTRLTVL.

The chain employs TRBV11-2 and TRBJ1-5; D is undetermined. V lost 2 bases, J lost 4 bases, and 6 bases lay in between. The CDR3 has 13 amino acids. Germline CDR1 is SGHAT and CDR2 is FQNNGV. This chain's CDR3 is CASSLLANQPQHF. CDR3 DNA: TGTGCCAGCAGCTTACTGGCTAATCAGCCCCAGCATTTT.

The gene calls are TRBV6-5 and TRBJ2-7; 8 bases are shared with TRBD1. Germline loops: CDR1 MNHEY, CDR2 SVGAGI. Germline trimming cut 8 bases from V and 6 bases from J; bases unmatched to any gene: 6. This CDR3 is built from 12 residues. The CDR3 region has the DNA TGTGCCAGCCGGGGGACAGGTCGCGAGCAGTACTTC. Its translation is CASRGTGREQYF.

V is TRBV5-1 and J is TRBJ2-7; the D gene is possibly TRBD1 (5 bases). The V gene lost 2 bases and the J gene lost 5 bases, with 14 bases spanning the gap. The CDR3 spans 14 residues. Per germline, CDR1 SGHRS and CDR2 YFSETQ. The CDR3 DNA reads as TGCGCCAGCAGCTTCTGGAGACAGTCAGACGAGCAGTACTTC. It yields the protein CASSFWRQSDEQYF. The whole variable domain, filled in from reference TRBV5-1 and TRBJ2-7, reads KAGVTQTPRYLIKTRGQQVTLSCSPISGHRSVSWYQQTPGQGLQFLFEYFSETQRNKGNFPGRFSGRQFSNSRSEMNVSTLELGDSALYLCASSFWRQSDEQYFGPGTRLTVT.

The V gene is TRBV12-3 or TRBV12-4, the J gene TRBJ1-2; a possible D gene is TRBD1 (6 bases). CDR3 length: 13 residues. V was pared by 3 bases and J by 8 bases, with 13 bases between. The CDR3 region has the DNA TGTGCCAGCAGTTTTTCAGGGGTCGGAGGCTACACCTTC. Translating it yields CASSFSGVGGYTF.